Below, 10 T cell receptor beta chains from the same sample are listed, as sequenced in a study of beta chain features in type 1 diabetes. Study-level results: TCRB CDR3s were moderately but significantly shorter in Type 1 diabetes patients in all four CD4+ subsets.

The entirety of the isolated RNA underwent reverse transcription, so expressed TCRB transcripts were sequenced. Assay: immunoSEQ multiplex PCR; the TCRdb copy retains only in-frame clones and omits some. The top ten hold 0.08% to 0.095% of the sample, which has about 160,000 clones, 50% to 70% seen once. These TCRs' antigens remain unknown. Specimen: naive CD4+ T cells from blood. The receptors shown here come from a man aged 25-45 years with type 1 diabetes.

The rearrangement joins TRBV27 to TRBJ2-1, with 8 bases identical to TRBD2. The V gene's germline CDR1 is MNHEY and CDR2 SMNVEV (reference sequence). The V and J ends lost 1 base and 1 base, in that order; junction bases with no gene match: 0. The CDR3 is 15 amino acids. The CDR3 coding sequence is TGTGCCAGCAGTTTATTAGCGGGGTCCTACAATGAGCAGTTCTTC. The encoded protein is CASSLLAGSYNEQFF.

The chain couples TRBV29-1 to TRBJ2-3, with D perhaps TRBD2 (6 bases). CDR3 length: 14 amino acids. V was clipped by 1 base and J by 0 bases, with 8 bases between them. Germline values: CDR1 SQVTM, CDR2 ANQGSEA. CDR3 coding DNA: TGCAGCGTTGAAGTCGGGGGTAGCACAGATACGCAGTATTTT. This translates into CSVEVGGSTDTQYF.

The CDR3 coding sequence is TGTGCCAGCAGTGGACAGGGGCCCATGAACACTGAAGCTTTCTTT. Protein sequence: CASSGQGPMNTEAFF. The chain couples TRBV2 to TRBJ1-1; 8 bases agree with TRBD1. V dropped 4 bases and J dropped 0; count of bases not matched to a gene: 4. Germline assignment: CDR1 SNHLY and CDR2 FYNNEI. This CDR3 has 15 amino acids.

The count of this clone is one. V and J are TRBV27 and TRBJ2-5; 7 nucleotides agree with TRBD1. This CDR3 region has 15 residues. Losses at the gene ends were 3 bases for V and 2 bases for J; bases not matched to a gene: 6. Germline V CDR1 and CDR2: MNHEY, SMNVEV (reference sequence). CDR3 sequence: CASSFRPGQQETQYF. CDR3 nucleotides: TGTGCCAGCAGTTTCCGGCCGGGACAGCAAGAGACCCAGTACTTC.

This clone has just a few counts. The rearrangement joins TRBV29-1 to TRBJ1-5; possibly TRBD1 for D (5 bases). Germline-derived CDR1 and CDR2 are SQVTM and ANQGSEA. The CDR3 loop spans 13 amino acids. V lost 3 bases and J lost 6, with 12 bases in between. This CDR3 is CSVDLGGAQPQHF. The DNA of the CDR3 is TGCAGCGTTGATTTAGGAGGGGCTCAGCCCCAGCATTTT.

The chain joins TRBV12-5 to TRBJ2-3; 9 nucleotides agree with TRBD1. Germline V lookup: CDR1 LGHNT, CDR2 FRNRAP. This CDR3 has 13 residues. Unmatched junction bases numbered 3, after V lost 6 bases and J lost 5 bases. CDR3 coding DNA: TGTGCTAGTGGAGGGACAGGGATAGATACGCAGTATTTT. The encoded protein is CASGGTGIDTQYF.

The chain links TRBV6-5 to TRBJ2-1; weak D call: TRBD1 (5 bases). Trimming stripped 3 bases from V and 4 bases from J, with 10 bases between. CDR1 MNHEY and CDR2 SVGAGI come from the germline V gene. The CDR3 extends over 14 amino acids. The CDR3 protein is CASSYARDYNEQFF. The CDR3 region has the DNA TGTGCCAGCAGTTATGCCAGGGATTACAATGAGCAGTTCTTC.

The CDR3 DNA sequence: TGTGCCAGCAACCCCATCGAGGGGAACAACTCTGAAGCTTTCTTT. It encodes CASNPIEGNNSEAFF. The V and J genes are TRBV13 and TRBJ1-1; D perhaps matches TRBD1 (5 bases). The V gene lost 7 bases and the J gene lost 6 bases, with 21 bases spanning the gap. CDR1 and CDR2 from the germline V gene are PRHDT and FYEKMQ (reference sequence). The CDR3 runs 15 residues.

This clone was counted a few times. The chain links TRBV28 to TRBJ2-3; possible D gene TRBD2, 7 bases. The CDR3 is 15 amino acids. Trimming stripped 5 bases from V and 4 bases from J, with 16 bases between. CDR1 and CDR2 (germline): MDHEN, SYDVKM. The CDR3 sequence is CASSTTWRGPDTQYF. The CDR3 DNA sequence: TGTGCCAGCAGTACTACCTGGCGGGGGCCAGATACGCAGTATTTT.

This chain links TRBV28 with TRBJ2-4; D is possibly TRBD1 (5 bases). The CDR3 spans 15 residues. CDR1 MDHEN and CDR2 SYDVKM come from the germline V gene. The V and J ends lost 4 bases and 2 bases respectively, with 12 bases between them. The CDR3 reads CASSYPSGTKNIQYF. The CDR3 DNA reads TGTGCCAGCAGTTACCCGTCAGGGACCAAAAACATTCAGTACTTC.